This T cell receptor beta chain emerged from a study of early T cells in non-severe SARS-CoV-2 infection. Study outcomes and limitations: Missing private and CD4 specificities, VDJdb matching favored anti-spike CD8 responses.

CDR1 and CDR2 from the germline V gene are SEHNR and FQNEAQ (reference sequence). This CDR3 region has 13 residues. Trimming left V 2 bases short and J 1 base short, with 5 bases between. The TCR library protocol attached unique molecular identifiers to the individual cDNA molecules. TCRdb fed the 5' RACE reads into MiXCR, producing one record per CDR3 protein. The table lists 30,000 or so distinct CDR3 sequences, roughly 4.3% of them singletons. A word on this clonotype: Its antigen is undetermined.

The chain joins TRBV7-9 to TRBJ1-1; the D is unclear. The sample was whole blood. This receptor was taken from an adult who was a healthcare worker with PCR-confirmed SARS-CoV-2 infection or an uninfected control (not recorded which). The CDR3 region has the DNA TGTGCCAGCAGCTTACATCAGAACACTGAAGCTTTCTTT. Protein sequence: CASSLHQNTEAFF.